Listed here is a single T cell receptor (beta chain). Its antigen remains unknown. Naive CD8 cells were CD45RO-negative, positively selected for CCR7, excluding terminally differentiated effector memory CD45RA+ cells. The record originates from a study of shared clonotypes between healthy human individuals. Whole-study findings and limits: Memory subsets generally showed smaller estimated richness than naive subsets did.

Assay: immunoSEQ multiplex PCR; the TCRdb copy retains only in-frame clones and omits some. The sample shows hundreds of thousands of clones, about 96% of them seen only once. This CDR3 is 15 amino acids long. Germline CDR1 LNHDA, CDR2 SQIVND (reference sequence). Trimming at V came to 3 bases and at J to 1 base, leaving 6 bases not matched to a gene. The source material was naive CD8+ T cells sorted from blood. The J gene is TRBJ2-7, the V gene TRBV19, with 7 nucleotides matching TRBD2. This TCR was sampled from a man aged 30 to 39 in good health. CDR3 nucleotides: TGTGCCAGTAGTATCCAGGCTAGCGGATCCTACGAGCAGTACTTC. Its translation is CASSIQASGSYEQYF.